This T cell receptor (beta chain) was documented in a study of T-cell reconstitution after alpha-beta-depleted transplantation in children. This clonotype was observed at least ten times. The CDR3 covers 15 residues. Trimming took off 4 bases at V and 2 bases at J, with 11 bases between the two ends. In germline, CDR1 is MNHNS, CDR2 SASEGT. As it was prepared, the TCRbeta library received unique molecular identifiers. Each CDR3 protein gets one entry after TCRdb re-called the PCR reads with MiXCR. Of hundreds of thousands of distinct CDR3 sequences listed, approximately 11% were seen once; the top ten hold about 28%.

The input for sequencing was PBMCs, taken before TCRalphabeta/CD19-depleted stem cell transplant. This rearrangement joins TRBV6-1 to TRBJ2-2, with TRBD2 as a possible D gene (6 bases). This receptor was obtained from a child in the first two years of life with acute myeloid leukemia, due to receive a stem cell transplant. CDR3 protein: CASSAGTLNTGELFF. The CDR3 nucleotides read TGTGCCAGCAGTGCAGGGACTCTTAACACCGGGGAGCTGTTTTTT.